This T cell receptor (beta chain) was recorded in a study of T-cell reconstitution after alpha-beta-depleted transplantation in children. With 0 bases removed from V and 7 bases from J, the gap between germline ends came to 10 bases. The CDR3 covers 14 residues. Preparing the TCRbeta library involved the use of unique molecular identifiers. Via MiXCR, TCRdb re-called the PCR reads, giving one row per CDR3 protein. The sample contains 250,000 to 400,000 distinct CDR3 sequences, 23% of which appear only once. As to this clonotype: The antigen is undetermined.

Whole-study results and caveats: Where alpha-beta T cells came from about two months after transplant was reportedly several hundred expanded graft clones.

The sequence was obtained from a male patient younger than 18 who had a stem cell transplant for acute lymphoblastic leukemia, so the T cells may come from the graft donor. This rearrangement joins TRBV12-3 or TRBV12-4 to TRBJ2-4; D perhaps matches TRBD1 (5 bases). This sample comprised PBMCs, mostly from graft donor cells, obtained 180 days after TCRalphabeta/CD19-depleted stem cell transplant. The CDR3 here is CASSLAVGRNIQYF. The CDR3 DNA is TGTGCCAGCAGTTTAGCGGTGGGGCGGAACATTCAGTACTTC.